These 30 T cell receptor beta chains came from one sample sequenced in a study of blood T cell repertoires in COVID-19. This table comes from immunoSEQ multiplex PCR, and its TCRdb copy is limited to in-frame clones, with some not included. The data hold over 35,000 clones, with approximately 80% observed a single time. Specimen: peripheral blood. Receptor source: a human donor in a cohort sampled during active COVID-19.

This chain uses TRBV6-6 with TRBJ1-2; a weak D match, TRBD1 (6 bases). CDR1 is MNHNY, CDR2 SVGAGI, per germline (reference sequence). There are 13 residues in the CDR3. V was pared by 2 bases and J by 6 bases, with 10 bases between. The CDR3 is CASSYTGQHGYTF. The CDR3 coding sequence is TGTGCCAGCAGTTACACAGGGCAGCATGGCTACACCTTC.

This clone appeared a few times. This chain uses TRBV7-2 with TRBJ2-2; TRBD2 is a possible D gene (7 bases). This CDR3 contains 16 residues. V lost 3 bases, J lost 8 bases, and 19 bases lay in between. From germline, CDR1 is SGHTA and CDR2 FQGNSA. CDR3 nucleotides: TGTGCCAGCAGCTTGACGCGGCGGGGGCAACCAGGGGAGCTGTTTTTT. The encoded protein is CASSLTRRGQPGELFF.

The chain has TRBV5-6 and TRBJ1-5; D remains unclear. The CDR3 is 16 residues long. Germline loops: CDR1 SGHDT, CDR2 YYEEEE. Trimming pared 2 bases from V and 0 bases from J, leaving 12 bases between. Here the CDR3 DNA reads TGTGCCAGCAGCTTCGGTCCAAAACCTAGCAATCAGCCCCAGCATTTT. This gives the protein CASSFGPKPSNQPQHF.

The rearrangement uses TRBV9 and TRBJ2-6, with D tentatively TRBD1 (5 bases). Trimming took 1 base from V and 2 from J, leaving 13 bases between them. This CDR3 comprises 17 residues. Germline V gene lookup returns CDR1 SGDLS and CDR2 YYNGEE. In DNA, the CDR3 is TGTGCCAGCAGCGTAAGCAGGGTGAGCCCTGGGGCCAACGTCCTGACTTTC. This codes for CASSVSRVSPGANVLTF.

The chain uses TRBV2 and TRBJ1-2; D not resolved. Per the germline V gene, CDR1 is SNHLY and CDR2 is FYNNEI. The CDR3 runs 13 residues. With 6 bases removed from V and 2 bases from J, the gap between germline ends came to 10 bases. The CDR3 here is CASRLYTNYGYTF. CDR3 coding DNA: TGTGCCAGCAGGCTGTACACCAACTATGGCTACACCTTC. The complete variable domain, with remaining parts taken from reference TRBV2 and TRBJ1-2, reads EPEVTQTPSHQVTQMGQEVILRCVPISNHLYFYWYRQILGQKVEFLVSFYNNEISEKSEIFDDQFSVERPDGSNFTLKIRSTKLEDSAMYFCASRLYTNYGYTFGSGTRLTVV.

The chain uses TRBV16 and TRBJ2-2, with D perhaps TRBD1 (6 bases). The germline V gene encodes CDR1 KGHSY and CDR2 FQNENV. Deletions cut 1 base from V and 6 bases from J, with 12 bases between. CDR3 length: 15 residues. The CDR3 DNA is TGTGCCAGCAGCCAATATTACAGGGATTCCGGGGAGCTGTTTTTT. It specifies CASSQYYRDSGELFF.

The CDR3 bases are TGTGCCAGCAGGCGGCTCGGGGATTCCTACGAGCAGTACTTC. Protein sequence: CASRRLGDSYEQYF. The gene calls are TRBV27 and TRBJ2-7, with a possible D match to TRBD2 (5 bases). Germline V CDR1 and CDR2: MNHEY, SMNVEV (reference sequence). With 6 bases removed from V and 1 base from J, the gap between germline ends came to 13 bases. The CDR3 loop spans 14 amino acids.

The rearrangement joins TRBV5-1 to TRBJ1-1; D not certain. The CDR3 has 14 amino acids. Germline CDR1 SGHRS, CDR2 YFSETQ. V was clipped by 5 bases and J by 2 bases, with 13 bases between them. The CDR3 DNA reads as TGCGCCAGCAGTATTGGAGTAGCCAACACTGAAGCTTTCTTT. This gives the protein CASSIGVANTEAFF.

In this sample, this clone turned up once. V gene TRBV12-3 or TRBV12-4 combines with J gene TRBJ2-1; TRBD1 might be the D (6 bases). This CDR3 comprises 11 residues. V was pared by 8 bases and J by 8 bases, with 10 bases between. CDR3 nucleotide sequence: TGTGCCAGCGTGGGGGCGTATGAGCAGTTCTTC. Its translation: CASVGAYEQFF.

The rearrangement links TRBV2 to TRBJ1-2, with D possibly being TRBD1 (5 bases). The V gene's germline CDR1 is SNHLY and CDR2 FYNNEI. V was trimmed by 3 bases and J by 6 bases, leaving 8 bases between them. This CDR3 has 12 amino acids. The DNA for the CDR3 is TGTGCCAGCAGTGACCAGGGCGATGGCTACACCTTC. Translating gives CASSDQGDGYTF.

The chain joins TRBV28 to TRBJ1-6; D is perhaps TRBD1 (5 bases). Germline loops: CDR1 MDHEN, CDR2 SYDVKM. Trimming pared 4 bases from V and 4 bases from J, leaving 5 bases between. This CDR3 contains 13 residues. CDR3 sequence (DNA): TGTGCCAGCAGTTCAGGGTATAATTCACCCCTCCACTTT. Translation: CASSSGYNSPLHF.

The V and J genes are TRBV4-3 and TRBJ2-7, with 13 nucleotides matching TRBD2. Germline V CDR1 and CDR2: LGHNA, YSLEER. Trimming at V came to 4 bases and at J to 4 bases, leaving 4 bases not matched to a gene. This CDR3 has 15 amino acids. This CDR3 reads CASSLLAGGLYEQYF. CDR3 coding DNA: TGCGCCAGCAGCCTACTAGCGGGGGGGCTATACGAGCAGTACTTC.

The V gene is TRBV5-4, the J gene TRBJ1-6; D unresolved. There are 12 residues in the CDR3. Germline values: CDR1 SGHNT, CDR2 YYREEE (reference sequence). Trimming removed 5 bases from V and 6 bases from J, with 6 bases in between. The CDR3 DNA is TGTGCCAGCAGAGCCACTAATTCACCCCTCCACTTT. Its protein product is CASRATNSPLHF.

This chain uses TRBV7-3 with TRBJ2-6, with D maybe TRBD2 (5 bases). The CDR3 consists of 17 residues. With 8 bases removed from V and 0 bases from J, the gap between germline ends came to 17 bases. Germline CDR1 and CDR2: SGHTA and FQGTGA. The CDR3 DNA follows: TGTGCCAGCTCCGCGGGCAGCCCTTTCTCTGGGGCCAACGTCCTGACTTTC. The encoded protein is CASSAGSPFSGANVLTF.

The gene calls are TRBV9 and TRBJ2-7, with TRBD2 as a possible D gene (6 bases). Looked up from germline, CDR1 is SGDLS and CDR2 is YYNGEE. V was trimmed by 4 bases and J by 6 bases, leaving 17 bases between them. CDR3 length: 14 amino acids. The CDR3 loop reads CASSPEAGRTEQYF. The CDR3 DNA is TGTGCCAGCAGCCCCGAGGCGGGGAGGACCGAGCAGTACTTC.

The chain has TRBV9 and TRBJ1-1, with D perhaps TRBD1 (6 bases). The germline V gene has CDR1 SGDLS and CDR2 YYNGEE. The CDR3 length is 15 residues. Trimming took 2 bases from V and 4 from J, leaving 15 bases between them. This chain's CDR3 is CASSVEPGVGTEAFF. As DNA, the CDR3 is TGTGCCAGCAGCGTGGAACCAGGGGTTGGCACTGAAGCTTTCTTT.

The J gene is TRBJ2-5, the V gene TRBV7-2; 7 nucleotides align to TRBD2. Germline assignment: CDR1 SGHTA and CDR2 FQGNSA. The V segment lost 6 bases and the J segment 2 bases; nucleotides outside the gene matches: 12. The CDR3 consists of 16 residues. The CDR3 region has the DNA TGTGCCAGCAGTCTATCTTCAGGGCGGGGGCAAGAGACCCAGTACTTC. It codes for CASSLSSGRGQETQYF.

The CDR3 DNA reads TGTGCCCTAGGGGGGGGCCGAAACCTTTACAATGAGCAGTTCTTC. Encoded protein: CALGGGRNLYNEQFF. The chain joins TRBV28 to TRBJ2-1, with TRBD2 as a possible D gene (7 bases). V gave up 11 bases and J gave up 4 bases, with 21 bases separating them. The CDR3 is made up of 15 amino acids. Looked up from germline, CDR1 is MDHEN and CDR2 is SYDVKM.

This clone has only one observation. The V and J genes are TRBV6-1 and TRBJ1-2; possible D gene TRBD1, 5 bases. This CDR3 has 14 amino acids. Per the germline V gene, CDR1 is MNHNS and CDR2 is SASEGT. V dropped 3 bases and J dropped 1 base, with 9 bases sitting between them. As DNA, the CDR3 is TGTGCCAGCAGTGAGGGGCTCATTAACTATGGCTACACCTTC. It specifies CASSEGLINYGYTF.

V gene TRBV10-2 combines with J gene TRBJ2-1; 11 bases map to TRBD2. CDR3 length: 16 amino acids. Germline V gene sequence: CDR1 WSHSY, CDR2 SAAADI. Trimming took 6 bases from V and 8 from J; bases not matched to a gene: 12. The CDR3 region is CASRSLAGGPIDEQFF. DNA for the CDR3: TGCGCCAGCAGGTCGCTAGCGGGGGGCCCCATCGATGAGCAGTTCTTC.

The chain has TRBV3-1 (or the pseudogene TRBV3-2) and TRBJ2-1; 12 bases agree with TRBD2. V lost 3 bases to trimming and J lost 7 bases; unmatched junction nucleotides: 10. This CDR3 is 17 amino acids long. Germline loops: CDR1 LGHDT, CDR2 YNNKEL (reference sequence). The CDR3 region has the DNA TGTGCCAGCAGCCAGATAACTAGCGGGGGGCGAAGGAATGAGCAGTTCTTC. This codes for CASSQITSGGRRNEQFF.

CDR3: CASSLAGDTQYF. CDR3 sequence (DNA): TGCGCCAGCAGCTTGGCCGGGGATACGCAGTATTTT. V is TRBV5-1 and J is TRBJ2-3, with unresolved D. The V gene's germline CDR1 is SGHRS and CDR2 YFSETQ. This CDR3 region has 12 residues. Trimming pared 0 bases from V and 6 bases from J, leaving 5 bases between.

The chain links TRBV6-5 to TRBJ1-6; no clear D. Germline lookup yields CDR1 MNHEY and CDR2 SVGAGI. V was pared by 2 bases and J by 0 bases, with 8 bases between. CDR3 length: 16 amino acids. The CDR3: CASSYGQTSYNSPLHF. In DNA, the CDR3 is TGTGCCAGCAGTTACGGGCAGACCTCCTATAATTCACCCCTCCACTTT.

The sample holds one count of this clone. The chain combines TRBV7-2 with TRBJ1-4; 7 nucleotides align to TRBD1. CDR1 is SGHTA, CDR2 FQGNSA, per germline. J lost 8 bases, V lost 8 bases, and 8 bases had no gene match. This CDR3 has 13 amino acids. The CDR3 reads CASGTYRGEKLFF. The DNA of the CDR3 is TGTGCCAGCGGAACCTACAGGGGAGAAAAACTGTTTTTT. Drawing the rest from reference TRBV7-2 and TRBJ1-4, the complete variable domain is GAGVSQSPSNKVTEKGKDVELRCDPISGHTALYWYRQSLGQGLEFLIYFQGNSAPDKSGLPSDRFSAERTGGSVSTLTIQRTQQEDSAVYLCASGTYRGEKLFFGSGTQLSVL.

The rearrangement links TRBV7-2 to TRBJ1-4; D unresolved. This CDR3 has 16 residues. The germline gives CDR1 SGHTA, CDR2 FQGNSA. The ends were cut back, 3 bases at V and 5 bases at J, with 16 bases in the middle. The DNA of the CDR3 is TGTGCCAGCAGCTTGGGAGTTGTGGCTCCCAATGAAAAACTGTTTTTT. It codes for CASSLGVVAPNEKLFF.

V gene TRBV28 combines with J gene TRBJ1-5; 8 nucleotides agree with TRBD1. Germline CDR1 reads MDHEN; CDR2 reads SYDVKM. This CDR3 is 16 amino acids long. The V gene end was trimmed by 4 bases and the J gene end by 3 bases; junction bases not matched to a gene: 8. The CDR3 loop is CASSSRQGAANQPQHF. As DNA, the CDR3 is TGTGCCAGCAGTTCGCGGCAGGGGGCGGCCAATCAGCCCCAGCATTTT.

The chain has TRBV6-5 and TRBJ2-7; the D gene is possibly TRBD2 (5 bases). Trimming took 4 bases from V and 9 from J, leaving 19 bases between them. The germline V gene has CDR1 MNHEY and CDR2 SVGAGI. The CDR3 is made up of 14 amino acids. This chain's CDR3 is CASSSLPLEMTQYF. Here the CDR3 DNA reads TGTGCCAGCAGTTCCCTACCACTAGAAATGACGCAGTACTTC.

The chain has TRBV2 and TRBJ1-2; 7 bases agree with TRBD1. The V and J ends lost 5 bases and 8 bases, in that order; junction bases with no gene match: 11. Germline values: CDR1 SNHLY, CDR2 FYNNEI. This CDR3 is 14 amino acids long. Here the CDR3 reads CASSLQGYLGGYTF. Written as DNA, the CDR3 is TGTGCCAGCAGTCTACAGGGGTACTTGGGCGGCTACACCTTC.

The V and J genes are TRBV5-4 and TRBJ2-7; the match to TRBD2 covers 10 bases. Losses at the gene ends were 3 bases for V and 6 bases for J; bases not matched to a gene: 6. CDR1 is SGHNT and CDR2 is YYREEE in the germline V gene (reference sequence). The CDR3 is made up of 14 amino acids. The CDR3 coding sequence is TGTGCCAGCAGCTCGGGACTAGCGACTTCCGAGCAGTACTTC. The encoded protein is CASSSGLATSEQYF.

The chain employs TRBV28 and TRBJ1-2; the match to TRBD1 covers 12 bases. The CDR3 spans 16 residues. Trimming at V came to 5 bases and at J to 8 bases, leaving 12 bases not matched to a gene. Germline CDR1 is MDHEN and CDR2 is SYDVKM. CDR3 nucleotide sequence: TGTGCCAGCAGTGAGTCCGGGACAGGGGGCCCTGGGGGCTACACCTTC. Protein product: CASSESGTGGPGGYTF.